This is a list of T cell receptor beta chains from one sample in a study of T-cell memory formation after mild COVID-19. MiXCR, applied by TCRdb to the 5' RACE reads, yields one record per CDR3 protein. This sample has around 310,000 distinct CDR3 sequences; more than 20% occur once, and the top ten carry about 21%. What was sequenced was PBMCs or a T cell subset sorted from them (not recorded which). The origin of the receptors is a man aged 18 to 30 who had mild COVID-19 (a few samples of this study predate the infection). Cell type and time point are not known. The CDR3 runs from the conserved cysteine through the conserved F or W. D genes are given only for firm matches. Size tells how often a clone was seen (once, few, many) or the class of an expanded clone, and some rows leave it out.

CDR3 DNA: TGTGCCAGCAGCAGAGATCAAGGGGGCTATGGCTACACCTTC
CDR3 protein: CASSRDQGGYGYTF
D gene: -
J gene: TRBJ1-2
clone size: few
V gene: TRBV5-6

CDR3 DNA: TGCGCCAGCAGCTTGGGGGGACTAGCGGGGGCTCAAGATACGCAGTATTTT
CDR3 protein: CASSLGGLAGAQDTQYF
D gene: TRBD2
J gene: TRBJ2-3
clone size: -
V gene: TRBV5-1

CDR3 DNA: TGTGCCAGCAGTCCAGACACGAGGGGCTACACCTTC
CDR3 protein: CASSPDTRGYTF
D gene: -
J gene: TRBJ1-2
clone size: few
V gene: TRBV28

CDR3 DNA: TGCGCCAGCAGCGGCTCTTATGAGCAGTTCTTC
CDR3 protein: CASSGSYEQFF
D gene: -
J gene: TRBJ2-1
clone size: few
V gene: TRBV5-1

CDR3 DNA: TGCAGTGCTAGATCCCCGGGAACCCAAGAGACCCAGTACTTC
CDR3 protein: CSARSPGTQETQYF
D gene: -
J gene: TRBJ2-5
clone size: -
V gene: TRBV20-1

CDR3 DNA: TGTGCCAGCAGCTTAGAGGTGGGGCGGGAGACCCAGTACTTC
CDR3 protein: CASSLEVGRETQYF
D gene: -
J gene: TRBJ2-5
clone size: few
V gene: TRBV11-2

CDR3 DNA: TGTGCCAGCAGCCAAGGATCAAGCGGGACCACCGGGGAGCTGTTTTTT
CDR3 protein: CASSQGSSGTTGELFF
D gene: TRBD2
J gene: TRBJ2-2
clone size: few
V gene: TRBV3-1

CDR3 DNA: TGTGCCAGCTCACCTGGGCTAGCGGGGCTCTACGAGCAGTACTTC
CDR3 protein: CASSPGLAGLYEQYF
D gene: TRBD2
J gene: TRBJ2-7
clone size: -
V gene: TRBV18

CDR3 DNA: TGTGCCAGCTCACAAGACCTTAATCAGCCCCAGCATTTT
CDR3 protein: CASSQDLNQPQHF
D gene: -
J gene: TRBJ1-5
clone size: -
V gene: TRBV18

CDR3 DNA: TGTGCCTGGAGTGTTGGCCCGGGGAGCTCCTACGAGCAGTACTTC
CDR3 protein: CAWSVGPGSSYEQYF
D gene: -
J gene: TRBJ2-7
clone size: few
V gene: TRBV30

CDR3 DNA: TGCAGTGCTTCCCCATCAAGGACAGGGCAGTTCTTC
CDR3 protein: CSASPSRTGQFF
D gene: TRBD1
J gene: TRBJ2-1
clone size: many
V gene: TRBV20-1

CDR3 DNA: TGCGCCAGCAGTGAGTTCTTAGGTCAGGAGCAGTACTTC
CDR3 protein: CASSEFLGQEQYF
D gene: -
J gene: TRBJ2-7
clone size: -
V gene: TRBV10-2

CDR3 DNA: TGCAGCGGCTACTGGACAGATGAAAAACTGTTTTTT
CDR3 protein: CSGYWTDEKLFF
D gene: -
J gene: TRBJ1-4
clone size: few
V gene: TRBV29-1

CDR3 DNA: TGCAGCGTTGAATTCTCTGGCAGCGGTCAGCCCCAGCATTTT
CDR3 protein: CSVEFSGSGQPQHF
D gene: -
J gene: TRBJ1-5
clone size: few
V gene: TRBV29-1

CDR3 DNA: TGTGCCAGCAGCCCCGTCGGGGATACGCAGTATTTT
CDR3 protein: CASSPVGDTQYF
D gene: -
J gene: TRBJ2-3
clone size: -
V gene: TRBV11-2

CDR3 DNA: TGCGCCAGCACCTTAGGGGTTAGGACAGAAGAGACCCAGTACTTC
CDR3 protein: CASTLGVRTEETQYF
D gene: -
J gene: TRBJ2-5
clone size: -
V gene: TRBV23-1

CDR3 DNA: TGTGCCAGCAGCCGGACTGGGGGAAGGGAAGAGCCCCAGCATTTT
CDR3 protein: CASSRTGGREEPQHF
D gene: -
J gene: TRBJ1-5
clone size: few
V gene: TRBV7-9

CDR3 DNA: TGTGCCAGCGCACCCCAAGGCTATGGCTACACCTTC
CDR3 protein: CASAPQGYGYTF
D gene: -
J gene: TRBJ1-2
clone size: many
V gene: TRBV11-2

CDR3 DNA: TGTGCCAGCACCATACCCGGGGGGGCCTATGGCTACACCTTC
CDR3 protein: CASTIPGGAYGYTF
D gene: -
J gene: TRBJ1-2
clone size: -
V gene: TRBV28

CDR3 DNA: TGCGCCAGCAGCAATAGCGGTAGCACAGATACGCAGTATTTT
CDR3 protein: CASSNSGSTDTQYF
D gene: -
J gene: TRBJ2-3
clone size: -
V gene: TRBV5-1

CDR3 DNA: TGTGCCAGCAGCGGGGGCCCTACCTACGAGCAGTACTTC
CDR3 protein: CASSGGPTYEQYF
D gene: -
J gene: TRBJ2-7
clone size: many
V gene: TRBV9

CDR3 DNA: TGCGCCAGCAGCCAACGCCGCGGACAGGGTGAAGAAAAACTGTTTTTT
CDR3 protein: CASSQRRGQGEEKLFF
D gene: TRBD1
J gene: TRBJ1-4
clone size: many
V gene: TRBV4-1

CDR3 DNA: TGCAGTGCAACCCGGGACTCGGAGACCCAGTACTTC
CDR3 protein: CSATRDSETQYF
D gene: -
J gene: TRBJ2-5
clone size: -
V gene: TRBV20-1

CDR3 DNA: TGTGCCAGCAACCAGCGGGGCTATGGCTACACCTTC
CDR3 protein: CASNQRGYGYTF
D gene: -
J gene: TRBJ1-2
clone size: -
V gene: TRBV5-6

CDR3 DNA: TGTGCCTGGAGTGTAGTCGGAGGAAACACCATATATTTT
CDR3 protein: CAWSVVGGNTIYF
D gene: -
J gene: TRBJ1-3
clone size: once
V gene: TRBV30

CDR3 DNA: TGCGCCAGCGGTGCGCGGGAGACGGGCACAGATACGCAGTATTTT
CDR3 protein: CASGARETGTDTQYF
D gene: TRBD2
J gene: TRBJ2-3
clone size: few
V gene: TRBV5-1

CDR3 DNA: TGCGCCAGCAGCTCCCGGACTACCCTCACAGATACGCAGTATTTT
CDR3 protein: CASSSRTTLTDTQYF
D gene: -
J gene: TRBJ2-3
clone size: -
V gene: TRBV5-1

CDR3 DNA: TGTGCCAGCAGTTTCGAACAGGGGGATGTCTATGGCTACACCTTC
CDR3 protein: CASSFEQGDVYGYTF
D gene: TRBD1
J gene: TRBJ1-2
clone size: few
V gene: TRBV28

CDR3 DNA: TGTGCCAGCAGAGGGGGCGGAACTCCCTACGAGCAGTACTTC
CDR3 protein: CASRGGGTPYEQYF
D gene: TRBD1
J gene: TRBJ2-7
clone size: -
V gene: TRBV6-5

CDR3 DNA: TGTGCCAGCAGCTTGGCAGGGACGGATCAGCCCCAGCATTTT
CDR3 protein: CASSLAGTDQPQHF
D gene: -
J gene: TRBJ1-5
clone size: many
V gene: TRBV5-6

CDR3 DNA: TGTGCCAGCAGCTTGGACCCGTCTGGGCTCTATGGCTACACCTTC
CDR3 protein: CASSLDPSGLYGYTF
D gene: -
J gene: TRBJ1-2
clone size: -
V gene: TRBV5-5

CDR3 DNA: TGTGCCAGCAGACCCCAGGGGGCAGGAGAAAAACTGTTTTTT
CDR3 protein: CASRPQGAGEKLFF
D gene: TRBD1
J gene: TRBJ1-4
clone size: -
V gene: TRBV6-6

CDR3 DNA: TGTGCCATTTCGACAGGAGGTTCGTTTGAAGCTTTCTTT
CDR3 protein: CAISTGGSFEAFF
D gene: -
J gene: TRBJ1-1
clone size: -
V gene: TRBV10-3

CDR3 DNA: TGTGCCAGTAAGAGGGACTCCGGGAGGGAGACCCAGTACTTC
CDR3 protein: CASKRDSGRETQYF
D gene: TRBD2
J gene: TRBJ2-5
clone size: -
V gene: TRBV19

CDR3 DNA: TGCGCCAGCAGCTTGGAGGGCTGGGACAGCACAGATACGCAGTATTTT
CDR3 protein: CASSLEGWDSTDTQYF
D gene: -
J gene: TRBJ2-3
clone size: few
V gene: TRBV5-1

CDR3 DNA: TGCGCCAGCAGCTTATCTGGGTTTTCAGAGACCCAGTACTTC
CDR3 protein: CASSLSGFSETQYF
D gene: -
J gene: TRBJ2-5
clone size: few
V gene: TRBV5-1

CDR3 DNA: TGTGCCACCAGTGATCGTGGTCTTAACGGGGAGCTGTTTTTT
CDR3 protein: CATSDRGLNGELFF
D gene: -
J gene: TRBJ2-2
clone size: -
V gene: TRBV24-1

CDR3 DNA: TGTGCCAGCAGCACACCGAACCAAGAGACCCAGTACTTC
CDR3 protein: CASSTPNQETQYF
D gene: -
J gene: TRBJ2-5
clone size: many
V gene: TRBV7-9

CDR3 DNA: TGTGCCAGCAGCTTATCATCCTTGGCCATGTACTTC
CDR3 protein: CASSLSSLAMYF
D gene: -
J gene: TRBJ2-5
clone size: many
V gene: TRBV7-8